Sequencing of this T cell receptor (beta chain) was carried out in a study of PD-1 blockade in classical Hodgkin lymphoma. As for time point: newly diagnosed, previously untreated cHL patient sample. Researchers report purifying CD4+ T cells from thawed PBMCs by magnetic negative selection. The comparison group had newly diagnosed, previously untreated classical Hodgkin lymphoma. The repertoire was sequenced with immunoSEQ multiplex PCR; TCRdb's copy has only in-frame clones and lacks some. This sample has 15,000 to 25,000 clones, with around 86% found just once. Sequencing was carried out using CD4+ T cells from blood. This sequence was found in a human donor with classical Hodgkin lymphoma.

The CDR3 is CASSLAYGPGELFF. The CDR3 DNA is TGTGCCAGCAGCTTAGCGTACGGGCCCGGGGAGCTGTTTTTT. This chain joins TRBV7-2 and TRBJ2-2, with D hard to call. Between the trimmed V and J ends, which lost 0 bases and 6 bases, there was a span of 8 bases. This CDR3 is built from 14 residues. CDR1 is SGHTA, CDR2 FQGNSA, per germline.